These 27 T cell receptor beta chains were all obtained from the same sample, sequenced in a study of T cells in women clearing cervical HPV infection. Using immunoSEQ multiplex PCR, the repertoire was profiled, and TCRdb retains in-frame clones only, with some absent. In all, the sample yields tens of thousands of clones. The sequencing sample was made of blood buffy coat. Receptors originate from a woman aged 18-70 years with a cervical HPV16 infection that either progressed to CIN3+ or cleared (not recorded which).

The CDR3 bases that were read are TGTGCCAGCAGGCGCACCGGGACAGACTATGGC. Amino acid sequence: CASRRTGTDYG. The whole CDR3 sequence reads CASRRTGTDYGYTF. The chain recombines TRBV6-4 with TRBJ1-2; 7 bases line up with TRBD1. The read ends 3 residues early relative to the CDR3; the germline J gene fills the gap. With V trimmed by 6 bases and J by 3 bases, 7 bases remained unmatched. Germline V CDR1 and CDR2: MRHNA, SNTAGT. The CDR3 is 14 amino acids.

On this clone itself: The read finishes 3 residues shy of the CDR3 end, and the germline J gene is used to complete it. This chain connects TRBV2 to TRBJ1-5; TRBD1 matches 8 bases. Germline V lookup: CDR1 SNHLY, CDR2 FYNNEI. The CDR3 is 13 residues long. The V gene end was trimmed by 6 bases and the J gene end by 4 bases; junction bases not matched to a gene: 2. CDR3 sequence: CASSGTGNQPQHF. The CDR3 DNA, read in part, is TGTGCCAGCAGCGGGACAGGAAATCAGCCC.

The sequenced part of the CDR3 DNA is TGTGCCAGCAGTGGGACAGGGACCGTGGCTAATGAAAAA. This codes for CASSGTGTVANEK. Given in full, the CDR3 is CASSGTGTVANEKLFF. This sequence joins TRBV2 and TRBJ1-4; 8 nucleotides match TRBD1. The missing CDR3 end, 3 residues past where the read stops, is filled in from the germline J gene. CDR3 length: 16 residues. With 4 bases clipped from V and 3 bases from J, the junction kept 7 bases outside the gene matches. From germline, CDR1 is SNHLY and CDR2 FYNNEI.

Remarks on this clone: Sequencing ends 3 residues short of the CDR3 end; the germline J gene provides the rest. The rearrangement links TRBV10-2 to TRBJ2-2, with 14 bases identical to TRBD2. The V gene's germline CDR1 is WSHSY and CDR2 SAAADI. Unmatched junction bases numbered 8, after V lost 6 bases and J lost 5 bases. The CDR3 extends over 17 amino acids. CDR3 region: CASSATSGRAGTGELFF. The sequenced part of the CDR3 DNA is TGCGCCAGCAGCGCGACTAGCGGGAGGGCGGGGACCGGGGAG.

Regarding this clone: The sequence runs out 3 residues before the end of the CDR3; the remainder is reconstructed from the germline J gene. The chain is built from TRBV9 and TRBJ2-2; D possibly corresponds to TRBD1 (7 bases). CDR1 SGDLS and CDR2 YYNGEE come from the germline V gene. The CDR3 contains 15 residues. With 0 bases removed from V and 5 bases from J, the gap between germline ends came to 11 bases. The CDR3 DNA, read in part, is TGTGCCAGCAGCGTAGCAGGGGGAGGAACCGGGGAG. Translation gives CASSVAGGGTGE. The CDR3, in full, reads CASSVAGGGTGELFF.

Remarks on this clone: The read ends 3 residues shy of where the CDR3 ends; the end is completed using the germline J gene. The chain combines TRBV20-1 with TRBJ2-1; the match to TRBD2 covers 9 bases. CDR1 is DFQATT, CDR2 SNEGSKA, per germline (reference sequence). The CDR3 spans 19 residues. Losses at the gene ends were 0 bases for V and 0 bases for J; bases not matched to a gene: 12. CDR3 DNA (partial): TGCAGTGCTAGAGATAGTGGGCTAGCGGGGTCATTCTCCTACAATGAG. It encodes CSARDSGLAGSFSYNE. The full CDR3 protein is CSARDSGLAGSFSYNEQFF.

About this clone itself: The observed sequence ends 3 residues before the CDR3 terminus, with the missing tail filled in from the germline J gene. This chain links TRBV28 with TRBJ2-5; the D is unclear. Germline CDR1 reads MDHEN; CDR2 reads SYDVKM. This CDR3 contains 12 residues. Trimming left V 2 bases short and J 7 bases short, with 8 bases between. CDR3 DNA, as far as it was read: TGTGCCAGCAGTTTAAATTGGCTGACC. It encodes CASSLNWLT. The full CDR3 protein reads CASSLNWLTQYF.

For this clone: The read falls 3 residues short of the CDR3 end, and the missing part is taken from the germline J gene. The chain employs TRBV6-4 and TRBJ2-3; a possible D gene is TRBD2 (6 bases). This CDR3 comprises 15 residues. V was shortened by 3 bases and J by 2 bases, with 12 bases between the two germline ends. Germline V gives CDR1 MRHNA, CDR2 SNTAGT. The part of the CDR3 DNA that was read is TGTGCCAGCAGTGAGTCTAGCGACTCCACAGATACG. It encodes CASSESSDSTDT. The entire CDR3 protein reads CASSESSDSTDTQYF.

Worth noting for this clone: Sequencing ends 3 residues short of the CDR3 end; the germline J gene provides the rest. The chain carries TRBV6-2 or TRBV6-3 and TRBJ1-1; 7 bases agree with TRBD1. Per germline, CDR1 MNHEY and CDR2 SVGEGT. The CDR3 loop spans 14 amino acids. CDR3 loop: CASRTTGKMIRAFF. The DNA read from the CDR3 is TGTGCCAGCAGGACGACAGGGAAGATGATTAGA.

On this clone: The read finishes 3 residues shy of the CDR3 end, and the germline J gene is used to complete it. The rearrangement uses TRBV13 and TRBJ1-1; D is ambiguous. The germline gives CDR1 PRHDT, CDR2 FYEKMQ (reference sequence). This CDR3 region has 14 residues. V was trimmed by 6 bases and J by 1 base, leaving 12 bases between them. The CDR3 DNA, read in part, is TGTGCCAGCAGACAAAGGGCCGGGAACACTGAA. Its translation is CASRQRAGNTE. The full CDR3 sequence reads CASRQRAGNTEAFF.

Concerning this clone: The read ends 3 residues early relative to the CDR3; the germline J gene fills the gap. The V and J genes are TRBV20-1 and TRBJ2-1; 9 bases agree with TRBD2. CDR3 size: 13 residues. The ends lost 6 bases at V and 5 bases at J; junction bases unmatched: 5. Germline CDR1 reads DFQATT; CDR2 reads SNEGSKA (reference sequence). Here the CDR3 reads CSARGGADNEQFF. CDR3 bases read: TGCAGTGCCCGCGGGGGGGCCGACAATGAG.

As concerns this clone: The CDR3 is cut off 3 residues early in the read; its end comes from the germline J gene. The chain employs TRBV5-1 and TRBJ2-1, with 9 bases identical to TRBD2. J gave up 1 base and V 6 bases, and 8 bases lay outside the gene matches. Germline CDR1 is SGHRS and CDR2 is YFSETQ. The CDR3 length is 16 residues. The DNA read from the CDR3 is TGCGCCAGCACCGGGGGAAGCGGGGGGTCCTACAATGAG. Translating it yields CASTGGSGGSYNE. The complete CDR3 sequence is CASTGGSGGSYNEQFF.

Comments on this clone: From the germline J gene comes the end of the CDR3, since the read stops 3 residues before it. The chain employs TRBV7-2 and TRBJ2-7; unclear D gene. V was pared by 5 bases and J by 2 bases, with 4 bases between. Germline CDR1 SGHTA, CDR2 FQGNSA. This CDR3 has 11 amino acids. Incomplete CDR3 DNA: TGTGCCAGCAGCGTCACCTACGAG. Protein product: CASSVTYE. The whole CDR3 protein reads CASSVTYEQYF.

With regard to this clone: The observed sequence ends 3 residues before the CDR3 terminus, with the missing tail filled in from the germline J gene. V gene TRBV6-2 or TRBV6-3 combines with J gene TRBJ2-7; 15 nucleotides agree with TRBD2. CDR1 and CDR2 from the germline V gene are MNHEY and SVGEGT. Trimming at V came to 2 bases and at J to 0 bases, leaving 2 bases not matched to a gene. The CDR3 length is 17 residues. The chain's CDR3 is CASSYGLAGGLSYEQYF. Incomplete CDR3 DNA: TGTGCCAGCAGTTACGGACTAGCGGGAGGGCTCTCCTACGAG.

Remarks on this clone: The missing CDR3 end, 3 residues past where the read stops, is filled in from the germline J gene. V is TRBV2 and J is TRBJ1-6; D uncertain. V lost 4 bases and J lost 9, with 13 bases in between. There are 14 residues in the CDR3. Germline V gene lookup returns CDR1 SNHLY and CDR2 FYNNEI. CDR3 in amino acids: CASSVDWGASPLHF. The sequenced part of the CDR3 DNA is TGTGCCAGCAGTGTGGACTGGGGAGCTTCACCC. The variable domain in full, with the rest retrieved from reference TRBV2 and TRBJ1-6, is EPEVTQTPSHQVTQMGQEVILRCVPISNHLYFYWYRQILGQKVEFLVSFYNNEISEKSEIFDDQFSVERPDGSNFTLKIRSTKLEDSAMYFCASSVDWGASPLHFGNGTRLTVT.

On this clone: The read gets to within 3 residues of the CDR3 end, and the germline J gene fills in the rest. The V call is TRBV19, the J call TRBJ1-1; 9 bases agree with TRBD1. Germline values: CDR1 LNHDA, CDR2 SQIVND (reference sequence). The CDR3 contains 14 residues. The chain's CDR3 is CASSPTGGIYEAFF. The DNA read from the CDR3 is TGTGCCAGTAGCCCGACAGGGGGGATCTACGAG. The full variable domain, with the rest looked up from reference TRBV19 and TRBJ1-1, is DGGITQSPKYLFRKEGQNVTLSCEQNLNHDAMYWYRQDPGQGLRLIYYSQIVNDFQKGDIAEGYSVSREKKESFPLTVTSAQKNPTAFYLCASSPTGGIYEAFFGQGTRLTVV.

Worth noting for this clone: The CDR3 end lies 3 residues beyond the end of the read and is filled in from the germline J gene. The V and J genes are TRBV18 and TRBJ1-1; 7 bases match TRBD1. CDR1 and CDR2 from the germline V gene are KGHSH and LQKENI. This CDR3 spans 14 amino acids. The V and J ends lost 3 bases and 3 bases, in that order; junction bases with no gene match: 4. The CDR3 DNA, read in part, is TGTGCCAGCTCACCCAGGGACAGTCACACTGAA. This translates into CASSPRDSHTE. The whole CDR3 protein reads CASSPRDSHTEAFF.

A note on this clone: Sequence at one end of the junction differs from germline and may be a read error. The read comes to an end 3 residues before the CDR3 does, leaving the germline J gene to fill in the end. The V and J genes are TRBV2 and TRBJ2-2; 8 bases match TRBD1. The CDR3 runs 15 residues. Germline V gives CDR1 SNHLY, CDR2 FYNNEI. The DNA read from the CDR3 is TGTACCAGCAGTGTGACCCAGGGGGCAGCCGGGGAG. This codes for CTSSVTQGAAGE. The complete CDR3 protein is CTSSVTQGAAGELFF.

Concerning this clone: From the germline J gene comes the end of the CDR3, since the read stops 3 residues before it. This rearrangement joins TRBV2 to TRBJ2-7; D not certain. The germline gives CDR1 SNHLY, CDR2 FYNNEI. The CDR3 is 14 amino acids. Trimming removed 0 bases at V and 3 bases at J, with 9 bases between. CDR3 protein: CASSEAMYSYEQYF. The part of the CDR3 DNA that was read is TGTGCCAGCAGTGAAGCCATGTACAGCTACGAG.

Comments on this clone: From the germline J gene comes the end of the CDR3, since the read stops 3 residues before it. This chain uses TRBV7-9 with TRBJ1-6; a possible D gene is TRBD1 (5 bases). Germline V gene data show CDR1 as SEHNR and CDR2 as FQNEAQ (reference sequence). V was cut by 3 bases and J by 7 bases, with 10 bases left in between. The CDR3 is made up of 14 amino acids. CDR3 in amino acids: CASSFSGENSPLHF. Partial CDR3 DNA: TGTGCCAGCAGCTTCTCGGGGGAGAATTCACCC.

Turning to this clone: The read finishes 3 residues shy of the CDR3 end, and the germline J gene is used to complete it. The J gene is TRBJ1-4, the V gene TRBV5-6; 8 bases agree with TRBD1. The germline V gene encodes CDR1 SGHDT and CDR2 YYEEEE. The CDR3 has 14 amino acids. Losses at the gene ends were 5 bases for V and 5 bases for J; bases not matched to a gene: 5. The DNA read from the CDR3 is TGTGCCAGCAGACTGGGACAGGCGAATGAAAAA. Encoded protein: CASRLGQANEK. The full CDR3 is CASRLGQANEKLFF.

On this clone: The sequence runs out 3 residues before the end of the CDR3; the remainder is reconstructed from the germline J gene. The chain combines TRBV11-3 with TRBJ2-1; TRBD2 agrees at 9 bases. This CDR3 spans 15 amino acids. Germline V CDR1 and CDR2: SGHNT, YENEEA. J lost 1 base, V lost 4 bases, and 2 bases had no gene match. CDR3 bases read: TGTGCCAGCAGCTGGCTAGCGGGATCCTACAATGAG. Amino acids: CASSWLAGSYNE. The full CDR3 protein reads CASSWLAGSYNEQFF.

CDR3 DNA (partial): TGTGCCAGCAGCCCGCATACGGGGGGAGGCTACGAG. The encoded protein is CASSPHTGGGYE. The whole CDR3 sequence is CASSPHTGGGYEQYF. The chain is built from TRBV11-1 and TRBJ2-7, with TRBD2 matching over 7 bases. The missing CDR3 end, 3 residues past where the read stops, is filled in from the germline J gene. Germline V lookup: CDR1 SGHAT, CDR2 FQDESV (reference sequence). The CDR3 is made up of 15 amino acids. V lost 5 bases to trimming and J lost 3 bases; unmatched junction nucleotides: 10.

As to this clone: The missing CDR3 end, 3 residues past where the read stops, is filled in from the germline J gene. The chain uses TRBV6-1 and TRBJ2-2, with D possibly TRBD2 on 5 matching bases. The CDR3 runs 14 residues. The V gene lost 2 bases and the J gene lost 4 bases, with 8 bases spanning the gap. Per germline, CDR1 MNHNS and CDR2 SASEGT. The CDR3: CASSESAGTGELFF. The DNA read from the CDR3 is TGTGCCAGCAGTGAATCGGCGGGCACCGGGGAG.

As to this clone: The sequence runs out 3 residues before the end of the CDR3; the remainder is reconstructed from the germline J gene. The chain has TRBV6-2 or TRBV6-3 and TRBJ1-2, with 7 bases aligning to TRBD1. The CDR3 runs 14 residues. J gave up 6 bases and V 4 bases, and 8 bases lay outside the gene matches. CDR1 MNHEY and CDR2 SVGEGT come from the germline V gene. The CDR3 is CASSSPGGGNGYTF. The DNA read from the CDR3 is TGTGCCAGCAGTTCCCCAGGGGGTGGCAATGGC.

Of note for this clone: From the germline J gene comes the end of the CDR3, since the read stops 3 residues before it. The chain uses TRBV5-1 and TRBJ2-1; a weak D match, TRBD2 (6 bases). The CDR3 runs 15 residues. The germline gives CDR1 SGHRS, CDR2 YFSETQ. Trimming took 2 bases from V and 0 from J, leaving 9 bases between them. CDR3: CASSLAGSSYNEQFF. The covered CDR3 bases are TGCGCCAGCAGCTTAGCGGGCAGCTCCTACAATGAG.

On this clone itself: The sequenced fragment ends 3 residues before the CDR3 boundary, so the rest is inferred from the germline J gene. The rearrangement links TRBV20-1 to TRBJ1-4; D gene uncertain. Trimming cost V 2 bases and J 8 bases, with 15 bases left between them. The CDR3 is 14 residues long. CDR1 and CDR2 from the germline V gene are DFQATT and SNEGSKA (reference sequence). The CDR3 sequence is CSARPHTSAEKLFF. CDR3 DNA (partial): TGCAGTGCTAGACCACACACTAGCGCCGAAAAA.